This T cell receptor beta chain was identified in a study of blood T cell repertoires in COVID-19. Study-level information: In each case, the material was cDNA or gDNA derived from T cells, B-cell-depleted T cells, or PBMCs.

Germline trimming cut 6 bases from V and 6 bases from J; bases unmatched to any gene: 10. The CDR3 covers 14 residues. Germline-derived CDR1 and CDR2 are MNHEY and SVGAGI. Assay: immunoSEQ multiplex PCR; the TCRdb copy retains only in-frame clones and omits some. The sample has about 360,000 clones; about 86% are singletons. Those enrolled in Seattle joined during active infection and were followed longitudinally afterward. The sequenced material came from peripheral blood. The chain couples TRBV6-5 to TRBJ2-7, with 8 bases identical to TRBD1. The receptor comes from a woman in her fifties or sixties with COVID-19, enrolled during active disease. CDR3 bases: TGTGCCAGCAGCTCAGGGGGCTCTCTGATCGAGCAGTACTTC. Amino acids: CASSSGGSLIEQYF.